These T cell receptor beta chains were read from a single sample in a study of radiotherapy plus CTLA-4 blockade in lung cancer. The protocol was immunoSEQ multiplex PCR, while the TCRdb copy is restricted to in-frame clones and leaves out a portion. The profile covers 24,000 or so clones, with 60% to 85% appearing a single time and around 3.1% taken by the ten largest. Sequencing was performed on peripheral blood, taken from a patient treated with radiotherapy plus ipilimumab. The receptor set was obtained from a human donor with non-small cell lung cancer whose response to radiotherapy plus ipilimumab could not be evaluated. The CDR3 runs from the conserved cysteine through the conserved F or W. The D gene is left open where the match is weak. A clone size is listed for some rows: how often the clone was seen (once, few, many), or a class if it is expanded.

clone_size v_call d_call cdr3_aa
few TRBV9 TRBD1 CASSVDPGQGNYGYTF
few TRBV5-6 TRBD1 CASSYQGAPETQYF
once TRBV6-1 NA CALKGDTDTQYF
once TRBV25-1 TRBD1 CASSPRDRERQFF
few TRBV10-3 TRBD2 CAIRYSGSGSDTQYF
few TRBV29-1 NA CSYLRGNTEAFF
NA TRBV28 NA CASSLDSYEQYF
medium-sized TRBV5-4 NA CASSLGGEKTYEQYF
few TRBV6-1 NA CASSEAARGSDGYTF
NA TRBV5-1 NA CASSSLGVYGYTF
NA TRBV14 TRBD2 CASSRHLAAPGNEQFF
NA TRBV18 TRBD1 CASSPTGGLSNEQFF
NA TRBV5-1 NA CASSWGGGFQDEQFF
NA TRBV30 NA CAWSVEGNQPQHF
NA TRBV25-1 TRBD2 CASRKDLTGGEQYF
NA TRBV27 TRBD2 CASMLGLAGAGEQFF
NA TRBV7-2 TRBD2 CASSFQGGSYEQYF
NA TRBV7-2 NA CASSLSGGGTQYF
NA TRBV30 NA CAWSTPPNTEAFF
few TRBV5-4 NA CASSLRGNTEAFF
few TRBV6-4 NA CASSDTQSVLSEKLFF
NA TRBV5-1 TRBD1 CASSKAVDRAVGYTF
few TRBV14 TRBD2 CASSQDWTRSNEQFF
NA TRBV11-2 TRBD2 CASSLSSGLYNEQFF
NA TRBV5-1 NA CASSFRGFYSDEQYF
NA TRBV30 NA CAWAYTGYEQYF
NA TRBV6-5 NA CASSQWAGAEAFF
medium-sized TRBV7-2 TRBD1 CASSSRTGGAGTEAFF
NA TRBV11-2 NA CASSLGQGGIGSQYF
NA TRBV27 TRBD2 CASSITGTSGRHLYF
NA TRBV27 NA CASSLWGGGYYGYTF
NA TRBV11-2 NA CASSSRGSGKRGSYNEQFF
NA TRBV28 NA CASSPHSSEGNTIYF
few TRBV10-1 NA CASSEWRAGQETQYF
NA TRBV30 NA CAWSVLWAGLDEQYF
NA TRBV18 NA CASSDPGGRHYNEQFF
few TRBV7-9 TRBD2 CASNSGGYEQYF
NA TRBV30 NA CAWSLVNNEQFF
NA TRBV19 NA CASTRRGQNGELFF
few TRBV18 NA CASSPGQIYEQYF
once TRBV5-1 TRBD2 CASTWGGGYSYEQYF
NA TRBV19 NA CASAGFPDVTGELFF
NA TRBV2 NA CASREMGGDYEQYF
NA TRBV10-3 NA CAISERDYEQYF
NA TRBV5-1 NA CASSLDRTSYEQYF
NA TRBV11-2 TRBD2 CASSGRGLAGGMETQYF